The T cell receptor beta chain under discussion was sequenced for a study of blood T cells in healthy people across ages. Findings of the study overall: Among long-lived donors, naive CD4+ cells were more numerous and diversity higher than in aged donors. Significant beta diversity loss was already apparent by age approximately 38, declining roughly linearly.

This CDR3 is built from 15 residues. V was trimmed by 4 bases and J by 0 bases, leaving 11 bases between them. Germline-derived CDR1 and CDR2 are LGHDT and YNNKEL (reference sequence). Then a second PCR, running roughly 7 to 11 cycles, was carried out with a sample-barcoded 5' primer and a J-beta primer mix. Each of the cDNA molecules was tagged by a template-switch adaptor with 12 random nucleotides. TCRdb re-called the 5' RACE reads through MiXCR, storing one row per CDR3 protein. The table includes nearly 1 million distinct CDR3 sequences, approximately 50% detected once. A remark on this clonotype: Its antigen remains unknown.

V and J are TRBV3-1 and TRBJ2-3; D may be TRBD1 or TRBD2 (5 bases each). The sequencing sample was made of blood. This clonotype originated in a woman aged 55-75 years in good health. The CDR3 sequence is CASSRSWGSTDTQYF. As DNA, the CDR3 is TGTGCCAGCAGCCGGAGTTGGGGGAGCACAGATACGCAGTATTTT.